Shown below are 24 T cell receptor beta chains from a single sample sequenced in a study of multiple sclerosis patients with progressive multifocal leukoencephalopathy. The time point was: before natalizumab initiation. Assay used: immunoSEQ multiplex PCR; TCRdb lists only in-frame clones, some missing. The sample includes fewer than 35,000 clones, 75% to 90% seen only once; the top ten take around 1.5%. Sequencing was done on a sample of PBMCs. The receptors here all came from a human donor with multiple sclerosis.

As concerns this clone: Other DNA sequences in this specimen translate into the identical CDR3. The chain has TRBV27 and TRBJ1-1; D perhaps matches TRBD1 (6 bases). The CDR3 is 15 amino acids. CDR1 and CDR2 (germline): MNHEY, SMNVEV (reference sequence). Trimming removed 5 bases from V and 4 bases from J, with 17 bases in between. DNA of the CDR3: TGTGCCAGCAGTAGCCACAGGGAGAAAGGCACTGAAGCTTTCTTT. Amino acids: CASSSHREKGTEAFF.

The chain has TRBV19 and TRBJ2-5; 16 positions match TRBD2. The CDR3 runs to 16 residues. CDR1 LNHDA and CDR2 SQIVND come from the germline V gene (reference sequence). Trimming took 6 bases from V and 4 from J; bases not matched to a gene: 5. Here the CDR3 DNA reads TGTGCCAGTAGCGGGACTAGCGGGAGGGCCGGAGAGACCCAGTACTTC. Protein product: CASSGTSGRAGETQYF. The full variable domain, its missing parts supplied by reference TRBV19 and TRBJ2-5, is DGGITQSPKYLFRKEGQNVTLSCEQNLNHDAMYWYRQDPGQGLRLIYYSQIVNDFQKGDIAEGYSVSREKKESFPLTVTSAQKNPTAFYLCASSGTSGRAGETQYFGPGTRLLVL.

The chain combines TRBV18 with TRBJ2-7; D is unresolved. The V gene's germline CDR1 is KGHSH and CDR2 LQKENI. This CDR3 is built from 14 residues. The V end was cut by 0 bases, the J end by 3 bases, with 9 bases between. CDR3 in amino acids: CASSPPYERYEQYF. The CDR3 coding sequence is TGTGCCAGCTCACCACCCTACGAACGCTACGAGCAGTACTTC.

J is TRBJ2-3 and V is TRBV18, with D unresolved. Germline loops: CDR1 KGHSH, CDR2 LQKENI. The CDR3 has 14 amino acids. V lost 1 base and J 2 bases, leaving 7 bases between the germline ends. CDR3 in amino acids: CASSPLRLTDTQYF. In DNA, the CDR3 is TGTGCCAGCTCACCACTGAGGCTCACAGATACGCAGTATTTT.

The chain couples TRBV9 to TRBJ2-2; D call uncertain. CDR1 and CDR2 from the germline V gene are SGDLS and YYNGEE. The CDR3 totals 14 residues. Between the trimmed V and J ends, which lost 0 bases and 3 bases, there was a span of 6 bases. This chain's CDR3 is CASSVVQDTGELFF. For the CDR3, the DNA is TGTGCCAGCAGCGTAGTGCAGGACACCGGGGAGCTGTTTTTT. Together with reference TRBV9 and TRBJ2-2, the CDR3 gives the full variable domain: DSGVTQTPKHLITATGQRVTLRCSPRSGDLSVYWYQQSLDQGLQFLIQYYNGEERAKGNILERFSAQQFPDLHSELNLSSLELGDSALYFCASSVVQDTGELFFGEGSRLTVL.

The chain has TRBV7-8 and TRBJ2-1, with D possibly matching TRBD1 (5 bases). V was shortened by 6 bases and J by 4 bases, with 22 bases between the two germline ends. The germline gives CDR1 SGHVS, CDR2 FQNEAQ. The CDR3 has 17 amino acids. The CDR3 protein is CASRALGQARGYNEQFF. The CDR3 DNA sequence: TGTGCCAGCAGAGCCCTCGGGCAGGCTAGGGGTTACAATGAGCAGTTCTTC.

This chain links TRBV27 with TRBJ2-7; 7 nucleotides align to TRBD2. The junction had 4 bases not matched to a gene; V was cut back by 6 bases and J by 5 bases. The CDR3 covers 12 residues. CDR1 and CDR2 from the germline V gene are MNHEY and SMNVEV (reference sequence). This CDR3 reads CASRGLSHEQYF. The CDR3 nucleotides read TGTGCCAGCAGGGGACTATCCCACGAGCAGTACTTC.

The chain recombines TRBV14 with TRBJ1-5; maybe TRBD1 (5 bases). The CDR3 is 16 amino acids. Trimming took 6 bases from V and 6 from J, leaving 21 bases between them. Germline values: CDR1 SGHDN, CDR2 FVKESK. The CDR3 region is CASSGIGVDSGQPQHF. The CDR3 nucleotides are TGTGCCAGCAGTGGCATAGGAGTCGACAGTGGTCAGCCCCAGCATTTT.

The V call is TRBV6-4, the J call TRBJ2-5; 7 bases are a match to TRBD2. The J call may not be correct, given that the DNA end is closer to TRBJ2-7. CDR1 is MRHNA and CDR2 is SNTAGT in the germline V gene. The CDR3 is 15 residues long. This CDR3 reads CASSDGAGRNNEQYF. In nucleotides, the CDR3 is TGTGCCAGCAGTGACGGAGCGGGACGGAACAACGAGCAGTACTTC.

The chain uses TRBV5-4 and TRBJ2-2; D perhaps matches TRBD2 (6 bases). The CDR3 is made up of 11 amino acids. Between the trimmed V and J ends, which lost 8 bases and 6 bases, there was a span of 8 bases. Germline V lookup: CDR1 SGHNT, CDR2 YYREEE (reference sequence). The CDR3 here is CASTGAGELFF. The CDR3 nucleotides are TGTGCCAGTACGGGAGCCGGGGAGCTGTTTTTT.

Here the CDR3 DNA reads TGTGCCAGCAGTGAGGGTAGCGGGAGCTCCTACGAGCAGTACTTC. Its protein is CASSEGSGSSYEQYF. This chain joins TRBV6-4 and TRBJ2-7; 9 bases agree with TRBD2. The CDR3 has 15 amino acids. V gave up 3 bases and J gave up 0 bases; unmatched junction bases: 3. Germline CDR1 and CDR2: MRHNA and SNTAGT.

In its sample, this clone was seen a few times. The gene calls are TRBV6-1 and TRBJ2-3; 7 nucleotides line up with TRBD2. The V gene's germline CDR1 is MNHNS and CDR2 SASEGT. This CDR3 is built from 13 residues. The CDR3 protein is CVGGRYGTDTQYF. In DNA form, the CDR3 reads TGTGTTGGCGGGAGATACGGCACAGATACGCAGTATTTT.

This chain joins TRBV6-4 and TRBJ1-1; a possible D gene is TRBD1 (6 bases). V lost 0 bases and J 10 bases, leaving 12 bases between the germline ends. There are 13 residues in the CDR3. The germline V gene encodes CDR1 MRHNA and CDR2 SNTAGT. The CDR3 loop reads CASSDSGGGPAFF. The CDR3 bases are TGTGCCAGCAGTGACTCAGGGGGGGGGCCAGCTTTCTTT.

This chain links TRBV27 with TRBJ2-1, with 7 bases matching TRBD1. The CDR3 consists of 15 residues. The germline CDR1 and CDR2 sequences are MNHEY and SMNVEV (reference sequence). V lost 2 bases and J lost 0; bases outside the gene matches: 1. The CDR3 region has the DNA TGTGCCAGCAGTTTAGACAGGGCCTCCTACAATGAGCAGTTCTTC. Protein product: CASSLDRASYNEQFF.

The genes are TRBV5-4 and TRBJ2-2; no definite D call. The CDR3 covers 14 residues. Germline V gene sequence: CDR1 SGHNT, CDR2 YYREEE (reference sequence). Trimming removed 3 bases at V and 3 bases at J, with 9 bases between. The CDR3 loop is CASSSDGHTGELFF. The DNA of the CDR3 is TGTGCCAGCAGCTCAGACGGTCACACCGGGGAGCTGTTTTTT.

The chain's CDR3 is CASSADWVSSYEQYF. DNA for the CDR3: TGTGCCAGCAGCGCTGACTGGGTGAGCTCCTACGAGCAGTACTTC. The chain combines TRBV9 with TRBJ2-7; D is uncertain. Trimming left V 3 bases short and J 0 bases short, with 13 bases between. Germline V gives CDR1 SGDLS, CDR2 YYNGEE. The CDR3 runs 15 residues.

This chain links TRBV27 with TRBJ2-3; D remains ambiguous. Germline-derived CDR1 and CDR2 are MNHEY and SMNVEV (reference sequence). This CDR3 spans 13 amino acids. Trimming stripped 4 bases from V and 6 bases from J, with 11 bases between. The CDR3 DNA follows: TGTGCCAGCAGTTCCCGCACTGTGGATACGCAGTATTTT. It yields the protein CASSSRTVDTQYF.

The V call is TRBV6-5, the J call TRBJ1-2, with a tentative D call TRBD1 (6 bases). V lost 5 bases, J lost 8 bases, and 15 bases lay in between. CDR3 size: 13 residues. Germline loops: CDR1 MNHEY, CDR2 SVGAGI. The CDR3, as DNA: TGTGCCAGCAGTCCCGGGACATTCGGCGGCTACACCTTC. This gives the protein CASSPGTFGGYTF.

The rearrangement uses TRBV10-3 and TRBJ2-5, with TRBD1 identical over 9 bases. Germline CDR1 ENHRY, CDR2 SYGVKD. The CDR3 spans 12 residues. V shed 8 bases and J 3 bases; nucleotides not matched to a gene: 1. CDR3 coding DNA: TGTGCCATCCGGGACAGGGAAGAGACCCAGTACTTC. Amino acids: CAIRDREETQYF.

The CDR3 loop reads CASSLTPGTVLTGELFF. CDR3 nucleotides: TGTGCCAGCAGCCTGACCCCGGGTACGGTTCTGACCGGGGAGCTGTTTTTT. The rearrangement joins TRBV7-2 to TRBJ2-2, with D hard to call. CDR1 and CDR2 (germline): SGHTA, FQGNSA. Between the trimmed V and J ends, which lost 5 bases and 5 bases, there was a span of 21 bases. CDR3 length: 17 amino acids.

This chain joins TRBV6-1 and TRBJ2-1; D might be TRBD2 (6 bases). V was pared by 2 bases and J by 6 bases, with 11 bases between. From germline, CDR1 is MNHNS and CDR2 SASEGT. The CDR3 is 14 amino acids. The CDR3 is CASSEWGLFNEQFF. The CDR3 nucleotides read TGTGCCAGCAGTGAATGGGGACTCTTCAATGAGCAGTTCTTC.

The genes are TRBV6-1 and TRBJ1-1, with unresolved D. Trimming took 5 bases from V and 5 from J, leaving 9 bases between them. The CDR3 totals 12 residues. Germline lookup yields CDR1 MNHNS and CDR2 SASEGT. CDR3 DNA: TGTGCCAGCAGTTATCGTTGGACTGAAGCTTTCTTT. Translated: CASSYRWTEAFF.

V usage is TRBV6-1 and J usage is TRBJ1-3, with 8 positions matching TRBD1. This CDR3 comprises 19 residues. V shed 1 base and J 1 base; nucleotides not matched to a gene: 12. Per the germline V gene, CDR1 is MNHNS and CDR2 is SASEGT. This chain's CDR3 is CASSEGVDPRGQSGNTIYF. The CDR3 coding sequence is TGTGCCAGCAGTGAAGGTGTTGATCCCAGGGGGCAATCTGGAAACACCATATATTTT.

The gene calls are TRBV11-2 and TRBJ2-3; D might be TRBD2 (5 bases). Trimming left V 5 bases short and J 4 bases short, with 22 bases between. The CDR3 runs 17 residues. Germline lookup yields CDR1 SGHAT and CDR2 FQNNGV. CDR3 sequence reads: CASSRGRTAWQSDTQYF. The CDR3 bases are TGTGCCAGCAGCAGAGGGCGCACCGCCTGGCAATCAGATACGCAGTATTTT. Together with reference TRBV11-2 and TRBJ2-3, the CDR3 gives the full variable domain: EAGVAQSPRYKIIEKRQSVAFWCNPISGHATLYWYQQILGQGPKLLIQFQNNGVVDDSQLPKDRFSAERLKGVDSTLKIQPAKLEDSAVYLCASSRGRTAWQSDTQYFGPGTRLTVL.